These T cell receptor beta chains were read from a single sample in a study of shared T cell receptors in the human thymus. Measured with immunoSEQ multiplex PCR; TCRdb has only the in-frame clones, and not every one. The table has 630,000 or so clones, more than 75% seen once. The same sample was also studied in work on human thymus T cells.

The sequencing input was thymocytes. All receptors come from a boy younger than two with a congenital heart defect. The CDR3 runs from the conserved cysteine through the conserved F or W. D genes are given only for firm matches. Expanded clones get a size class; other rows say once, few or many, or leave the size out.

clone_size: -
j_call: TRBJ2-7
v_call: TRBV7-9
d_call: -
cdr3_aa: CASSHLPQGLIYEQYF
cdr3_nt: TGTGCCAGCAGCCACCTTCCGCAGGGATTGATTTACGAGCAGTACTTC

clone_size: -
j_call: TRBJ1-5
v_call: TRBV5-5
d_call: -
cdr3_aa: CASSLDRDQPQHF
cdr3_nt: TGTGCCAGCAGCTTGGACCGCGATCAGCCCCAGCATTTT

clone_size: -
j_call: TRBJ1-6
v_call: TRBV18
d_call: -
cdr3_aa: CASSRGTSSTPNSPLHF
cdr3_nt: TGTGCCAGCTCCCGCGGGACCTCGAGCACCCCAAATTCACCCCTCCACTTT

clone_size: -
j_call: TRBJ1-2
v_call: TRBV5-1
d_call: -
cdr3_aa: CASSLVTLGSYGYTF
cdr3_nt: TGCGCCAGCAGCTTGGTGACCCTAGGATCGTATGGCTACACCTTC

clone_size: once
j_call: TRBJ1-1
v_call: TRBV4-3
d_call: -
cdr3_aa: CASSQDRGGQSLKWTNTEAFF
cdr3_nt: TGCGCCAGCAGCCAAGATAGGGGGGGGCAGTCCCTTAAATGGACTAACACTGAAGCTTTCTTT

clone_size: once
j_call: TRBJ1-1
v_call: TRBV20-1
d_call: -
cdr3_aa: CSASENTEAFF
cdr3_nt: TGCAGTGCTTCAGAGAACACTGAAGCTTTCTTT

clone_size: -
j_call: TRBJ2-3
v_call: TRBV11-3
d_call: TRBD2
cdr3_aa: CASSNGTSGGSGDTQYF
cdr3_nt: TGTGCCAGCAGCAATGGGACTAGCGGGGGGTCGGGGGATACGCAGTATTTT

clone_size: -
j_call: TRBJ1-5
v_call: TRBV6-5
d_call: TRBD1
cdr3_aa: CASSSGTARAQHF
cdr3_nt: TGTGCCAGCAGTTCTGGGACAGCCAGGGCCCAGCATTTT

clone_size: -
j_call: TRBJ1-5
v_call: TRBV6-5
d_call: TRBD1
cdr3_aa: CASSYRGNQPQHF
cdr3_nt: TGTGCCAGCAGCTACAGGGGAAATCAGCCCCAGCATTTT

clone_size: -
j_call: TRBJ1-2
v_call: TRBV19
d_call: -
cdr3_aa: CASSIRGRNYGYTF
cdr3_nt: TGTGCCAGTAGTATACGGGGGAGGAACTATGGCTACACCTTC

clone_size: -
j_call: TRBJ2-1
v_call: TRBV29-1
d_call: TRBD2
cdr3_aa: CSGIFSGINNEQFF
cdr3_nt: TGCAGCGGCATCTTTAGCGGGATCAACAATGAGCAGTTCTTC

clone_size: once
j_call: TRBJ1-3
v_call: TRBV7-9
d_call: -
cdr3_aa: CASSLIVGAGNTIYF
cdr3_nt: TGTGCCAGCAGCTTAATTGTGGGCGCTGGAAACACCATATATTTT

clone_size: -
j_call: TRBJ2-2
v_call: TRBV5-6
d_call: TRBD1
cdr3_aa: CASSLPTGGDTGELFF
cdr3_nt: TGTGCCAGCAGCTTGCCAACAGGGGGAGACACCGGGGAGCTGTTTTTT

clone_size: -
j_call: TRBJ2-7
v_call: TRBV4-2
d_call: -
cdr3_aa: CASSQEARAAYEQYF
cdr3_nt: TGTGCCAGCAGCCAAGAGGCCAGGGCCGCCTACGAGCAGTACTTC

clone_size: -
j_call: TRBJ2-1
v_call: TRBV28
d_call: -
cdr3_aa: CASSFLNEQFF
cdr3_nt: TGTGCCAGCAGTTTCCTGAATGAGCAGTTCTTC

clone_size: -
j_call: TRBJ1-1
v_call: TRBV13
d_call: -
cdr3_aa: CASSFGGIMNTEAFF
cdr3_nt: TGTGCCAGCAGCTTTGGCGGGATCATGAACACTGAAGCTTTCTTT

clone_size: -
j_call: TRBJ2-5
v_call: TRBV27
d_call: TRBD2
cdr3_aa: CASSSRGAETQYF
cdr3_nt: TGTGCCAGCAGTTCGCGGGGGGCAGAGACCCAGTACTTC

clone_size: -
j_call: TRBJ1-2
v_call: TRBV28
d_call: TRBD1
cdr3_aa: CASSPQGAYYGYTF
cdr3_nt: TGTGCCAGCAGTCCCCAGGGGGCGTACTATGGCTACACCTTC

clone_size: -
j_call: TRBJ1-5
v_call: TRBV15
d_call: -
cdr3_aa: CATEPARSNQPQHF
cdr3_nt: TGTGCCACCGAACCGGCCAGGAGCAATCAGCCCCAGCATTTT

clone_size: -
j_call: TRBJ1-4
v_call: TRBV7-9
d_call: TRBD1
cdr3_aa: CASSLAGQGGEKLFF
cdr3_nt: TGTGCCAGCAGCTTAGCGGGACAGGGAGGTGAAAAACTGTTTTTT

clone_size: -
j_call: TRBJ2-7
v_call: TRBV19
d_call: -
cdr3_aa: CASSASRVVVEEQYF
cdr3_nt: TGTGCCAGTAGTGCGAGCCGGGTGGTCGTTGAGGAGCAGTACTTC

clone_size: -
j_call: TRBJ2-7
v_call: TRBV9
d_call: TRBD1
cdr3_aa: CASSVEQGVDYEQYF
cdr3_nt: TGTGCCAGCAGCGTAGAACAGGGGGTCGATTACGAGCAGTACTTC

clone_size: -
j_call: TRBJ1-1
v_call: TRBV5-6
d_call: -
cdr3_aa: CASSLRDWSYTEAFF
cdr3_nt: TGTGCCAGCAGCTTGAGGGACTGGTCGTACACTGAAGCTTTCTTT

clone_size: -
j_call: TRBJ2-1
v_call: TRBV9
d_call: TRBD1
cdr3_aa: CASSAGTASNEQFF
cdr3_nt: TGTGCCAGCAGCGCAGGGACAGCATCCAATGAGCAGTTCTTC

clone_size: few
j_call: TRBJ1-5
v_call: TRBV2
d_call: -
cdr3_aa: CASSLLAYLVGNQPQHF
cdr3_nt: TGTGCCAGCAGTCTGCTTGCTTATTTAGTAGGCAATCAGCCCCAGCATTTT

clone_size: -
j_call: TRBJ2-7
v_call: TRBV7-9
d_call: TRBD1
cdr3_aa: CASSPRDRFRYEQYF
cdr3_nt: TGTGCCAGCAGCCCGCGGGACAGGTTTAGGTACGAGCAGTACTTC

clone_size: -
j_call: TRBJ1-1
v_call: TRBV7-6
d_call: TRBD1
cdr3_aa: CASSLRGRGTEAFF
cdr3_nt: TGTGCCAGCAGCTTAAGGGGGCGGGGCACTGAAGCTTTCTTT

clone_size: -
j_call: TRBJ2-7
v_call: TRBV7-2
d_call: TRBD1
cdr3_aa: CASSLRDRADYEQYF
cdr3_nt: TGTGCCAGCAGCTTAAGGGACAGGGCGGACTACGAGCAGTACTTC

clone_size: -
j_call: TRBJ2-1
v_call: TRBV27
d_call: -
cdr3_aa: CASRGIWEDEQFF
cdr3_nt: TGTGCCAGCAGGGGGATTTGGGAGGATGAGCAGTTCTTC

clone_size: -
j_call: TRBJ2-3
v_call: TRBV15
d_call: -
cdr3_aa: CATRRPKGDNTDTQYF
cdr3_nt: TGTGCCACCAGGCGTCCAAAGGGAGACAACACAGATACGCAGTATTTT

clone_size: -
j_call: TRBJ2-3
v_call: TRBV29-1
d_call: -
cdr3_aa: CSVDYVGGTDTQYF
cdr3_nt: TGCAGCGTTGATTATGTAGGCGGTACAGATACGCAGTATTTT

clone_size: -
j_call: TRBJ2-3
v_call: TRBV4-2
d_call: -
cdr3_aa: CASSQEFSGNTDTQYF
cdr3_nt: TGTGCCAGCAGCCAAGAGTTTAGCGGCAACACAGATACGCAGTATTTT

clone_size: -
j_call: TRBJ2-1
v_call: TRBV7-7
d_call: -
cdr3_aa: CASSLAQGNEQFF
cdr3_nt: TGTGCTAGCAGCTTAGCGCAGGGGAATGAGCAGTTCTTC

clone_size: -
j_call: TRBJ2-1
v_call: TRBV14
d_call: TRBD1
cdr3_aa: CASSQSIPGTGVNEQFF
cdr3_nt: TGTGCCAGCAGCCAAAGTATACCGGGGACAGGGGTTAATGAGCAGTTCTTC

clone_size: -
j_call: TRBJ1-3
v_call: TRBV28
d_call: TRBD1
cdr3_aa: CASSPQTGSGNTIYF
cdr3_nt: TGTGCCAGCAGTCCGCAGACAGGGTCTGGAAACACCATATATTTT

clone_size: -
j_call: TRBJ2-5
v_call: TRBV18
d_call: TRBD2
cdr3_aa: CASSATPSGGLLQETQYF
cdr3_nt: TGTGCCAGCTCAGCTACCCCCAGCGGGGGCCTCCTCCAAGAGACCCAGTACTTC

clone_size: -
j_call: TRBJ1-2
v_call: TRBV9
d_call: TRBD1
cdr3_aa: CASSAKRNGGTGNGYTF
cdr3_nt: TGTGCCAGCAGCGCAAAAAGAAATGGCGGGACAGGTAATGGCTACACCTTC

clone_size: once
j_call: TRBJ1-1
v_call: TRBV10-2
d_call: -
cdr3_aa: CASATPAGAEAFF
cdr3_nt: TGCGCCAGCGCGACCCCCGCAGGTGCTGAAGCTTTCTTT

clone_size: -
j_call: TRBJ1-6
v_call: TRBV28
d_call: TRBD1
cdr3_aa: CASSWDRVILNSPLHF
cdr3_nt: TGTGCCAGCAGTTGGGACAGGGTAATCCTAAATTCCCCCCTCCACTTT

clone_size: -
j_call: TRBJ2-3
v_call: TRBV7-2
d_call: -
cdr3_aa: CASSLRRFTQYF
cdr3_nt: TGTGCCAGCAGCTTAAGGCGGTTTACGCAGTATTTT

clone_size: -
j_call: TRBJ2-2
v_call: TRBV5-4
d_call: TRBD2
cdr3_aa: CASSSSLRGGLSGELFF
cdr3_nt: TGTGCCAGCAGCTCAAGCCTCCGGGGGGGATTATCCGGGGAGCTGTTTTTT

clone_size: -
j_call: TRBJ2-7
v_call: TRBV28
d_call: -
cdr3_aa: CASSLLGQGGEQYF
cdr3_nt: TGTGCCAGCAGTTTATTGGGGCAGGGGGGCGAGCAGTACTTC

clone_size: -
j_call: TRBJ2-5
v_call: TRBV4-3
d_call: TRBD1
cdr3_aa: CASSQAGQGSQETQYF
cdr3_nt: TGCGCCAGCAGCCAGGCGGGACAGGGGTCCCAAGAGACCCAGTACTTC

clone_size: -
j_call: TRBJ2-5
v_call: TRBV9
d_call: -
cdr3_aa: CASSPHSSSLKETQYF
cdr3_nt: TGTGCCAGCAGCCCCCACAGTAGTTCACTGAAAGAGACCCAGTACTTC

clone_size: -
j_call: TRBJ2-1
v_call: TRBV2
d_call: TRBD2
cdr3_aa: CASSEAGGTTSSYNEQFF
cdr3_nt: TGTGCCAGCAGTGAAGCGGGGGGGACTACAAGCTCCTACAATGAGCAGTTCTTC

clone_size: -
j_call: TRBJ1-1
v_call: TRBV28
d_call: TRBD1
cdr3_aa: CASSLPGQGLNTEAFF
cdr3_nt: TGTGCCAGCAGTTTACCCGGACAGGGTTTAAACACTGAAGCTTTCTTT

clone_size: -
j_call: TRBJ2-3
v_call: TRBV29-1
d_call: -
cdr3_aa: CSVGMRRLTDTQYF
cdr3_nt: TGCAGCGTTGGGATGAGGAGACTCACAGATACGCAGTATTTT

clone_size: once
j_call: TRBJ1-5
v_call: TRBV21-1
d_call: -
cdr3_aa: CASSKARTGNQPQHF
cdr3_nt: TGTGCCAGCAGCAAAGCGAGGACAGGGAATCAGCCCCAGCATTTT

clone_size: -
j_call: TRBJ1-3
v_call: TRBV11-2
d_call: TRBD1
cdr3_aa: CASSSTGKPNSGNTIYF
cdr3_nt: TGTGCCAGCAGCTCGACAGGGAAGCCAAACTCTGGAAACACCATATATTTT

clone_size: -
j_call: TRBJ2-5
v_call: TRBV7-9
d_call: TRBD2
cdr3_aa: CASSGGTLSGGRGETQYF
cdr3_nt: TGTGCCAGCAGCGGTGGGACATTGAGTGGCGGGAGGGGAGAGACCCAGTACTTC

clone_size: -
j_call: TRBJ2-3
v_call: TRBV7-2
d_call: TRBD2
cdr3_aa: CASRELAGGFLDTQYF
cdr3_nt: TGTGCCAGCAGGGAACTAGCGGGAGGGTTTTTAGATACGCAGTATTTT

clone_size: -
j_call: TRBJ1-4
v_call: TRBV10-3
d_call: TRBD1
cdr3_aa: CAISERGLNEKLFF
cdr3_nt: TGTGCCATCAGTGAGAGGGGGCTTAATGAAAAACTGTTTTTT

clone_size: -
j_call: TRBJ2-7
v_call: TRBV14
d_call: TRBD1
cdr3_aa: CASSQRDRGYEQYF
cdr3_nt: TGTGCCAGCAGCCAACGGGACAGGGGTTACGAGCAGTACTTC